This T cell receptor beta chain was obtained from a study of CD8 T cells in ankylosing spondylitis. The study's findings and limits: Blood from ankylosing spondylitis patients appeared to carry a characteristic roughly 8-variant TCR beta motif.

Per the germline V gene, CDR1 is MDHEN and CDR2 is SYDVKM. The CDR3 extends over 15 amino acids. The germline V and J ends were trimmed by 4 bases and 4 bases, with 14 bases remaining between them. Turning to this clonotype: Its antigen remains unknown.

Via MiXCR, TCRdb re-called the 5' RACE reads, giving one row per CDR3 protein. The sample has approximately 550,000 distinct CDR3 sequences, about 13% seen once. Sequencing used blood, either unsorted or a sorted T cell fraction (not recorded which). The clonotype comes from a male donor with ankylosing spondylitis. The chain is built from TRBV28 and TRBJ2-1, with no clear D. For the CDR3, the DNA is TGTGCCAGCAGTTCGGCCCCTACAGTATACAATGAGCAGTTCTTC. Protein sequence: CASSSAPTVYNEQFF.